This T cell receptor beta chain was obtained from a study of shared clonotypes between healthy human individuals. The data were produced by immunoSEQ multiplex PCR, yet TCRdb's version contains in-frame clones alone and is incomplete. The table shows roughly 720,000 clones, with around 91% occurring only once. Sequenced: memory CD8+ T cells from PBMCs. Subset defined: CD45RO+ cells pooled with CCR7-negative TemRA cells. The sequence derives from a young man in good health. Some clones in this sample may be carry-over from other donors' samples.

In nucleotides, the CDR3 is TGTGCCAGCAGCTCCCGCCGGGACAGTAACACCGGGGAGCTGTTTTTT. Amino acid sequence: CASSSRRDSNTGELFF. This sequence joins TRBV11-3 and TRBJ2-2, with 7 bases identical to TRBD1. This CDR3 is 16 amino acids long. The V and J ends lost 4 bases and 2 bases, in that order; junction bases with no gene match: 7. Germline CDR1 is SGHNT and CDR2 is YENEEA.